Included here is one T cell receptor (beta chain) sequence, with context. This sample was included in a study of blood T cell repertoires in COVID-19. Study details: The study drew acute and convalescent COVID-19 samples from the United States, Italy and Spain. T cells, B-cell-depleted T cells, or PBMCs supplied cDNA or gDNA.

Source study methods: Reference gene primer amplification gave nucleated cell count estimates. TCRdb's table, derived via immunoSEQ multiplex PCR, lists solely in-frame clones and lacks some. D and trimming come from the DNA, and the V and J calls and clone size come from that table. This repertoire shows around 140,000 clones, roughly 80% found once; its top ten account for less than 4%. The V gene end was trimmed by 3 bases and the J gene end by 5 bases; junction bases not matched to a gene: 3. Germline CDR1 is MDHEN and CDR2 is SYDVKM. This CDR3 has 15 amino acids. V and J are TRBV28 and TRBJ2-3; 12 bases fit TRBD1. The sequenced material came from peripheral blood. The TCR sequence derives from a woman aged 60-75 years with acute or convalescent COVID-19. CDR3 nucleotides: TGTGCCAGCAGTTTTGGGGACAGGGGGCAAGATACGCAGTATTTT. Residues: CASSFGDRGQDTQYF.